Described below is a single T cell receptor (beta chain) sequence and its context. This specimen belongs to a study of blood T cell repertoires in COVID-19. Study context: Whether acute or convalescent, the COVID-19 samples came from the United States, Italy and Spain. T cells, B-cell-depleted T cells, or PBMCs supplied cDNA or gDNA.

Clones were sequenced by immunoSEQ multiplex PCR, and TCRdb holds only the in-frame ones, with some missing. Of 35,000 to 45,000 clones listed, roughly nine tenths are singletons. Trimming took 7 bases from V and 8 from J, leaving 12 bases between them. The CDR3 runs 12 residues. Germline CDR1 and CDR2: SEHNR and FQNEAQ (reference sequence). The TCR sequence derives from a man aged 50 or older with active COVID-19. Sequencing was done on a sample of peripheral blood. V usage is TRBV7-9 and J usage is TRBJ2-1, with D possibly matching TRBD2 (5 bases). In DNA form, the CDR3 reads TGTGCCAGCACTGGACTGGCGGATGAGCAGTTCTTC. Its protein product is CASTGLADEQFF. Supplemented by reference TRBV7-9 and TRBJ2-1, the full variable domain reads DTGVSQNPRHKITKRGQNVTFRCDPISEHNRLYWYRQTLGQGPEFLTYFQNEAQLEKSRLLSDRFSAERPKGSFSTLEIQRTEQGDSAMYLCASTGLADEQFFGPGTRLTVL.